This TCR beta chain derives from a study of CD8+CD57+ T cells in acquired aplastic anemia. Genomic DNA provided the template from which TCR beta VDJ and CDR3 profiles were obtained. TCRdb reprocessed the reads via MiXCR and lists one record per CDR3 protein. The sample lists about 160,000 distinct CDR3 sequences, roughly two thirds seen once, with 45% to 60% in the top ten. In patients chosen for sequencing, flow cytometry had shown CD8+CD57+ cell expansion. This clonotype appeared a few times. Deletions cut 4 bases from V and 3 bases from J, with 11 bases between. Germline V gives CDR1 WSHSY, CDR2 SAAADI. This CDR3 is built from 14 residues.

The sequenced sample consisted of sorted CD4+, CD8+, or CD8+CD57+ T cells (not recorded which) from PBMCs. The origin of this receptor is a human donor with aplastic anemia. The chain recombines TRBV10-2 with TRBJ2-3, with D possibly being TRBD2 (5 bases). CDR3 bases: TGCGCCAGCAGTGGGGAGTTCGCAACAGATACGCAGTATTTT. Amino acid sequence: CASSGEFATDTQYF.